The T cell receptor (beta chain) under discussion was sequenced for a study of cytomegalovirus exposure and HLA in healthy donors (dated by TCRdb to the late 2010s). In terms of the full investigation: In an earlier analysis of some 550 of the donors, under 300 Gb of sequence data and 117 million unique TCR beta sequences from about 180 million T cells were reported. An early release that covered roughly 600 HLA-typed donors contained approximately 300 gigabases of sequencing data and tens of millions of unique TCR sequences. The genetic ancestry cluster associated with self-reported Caucasian donors included 80% to 90% of the roughly 390 genotyped donors. The study aimed to test whether cataloging public T cell receptors could reveal signatures of past pathogen exposure. The study used immunosequencing to profile the T cell repertoires of several hundred subjects and linked those repertoires to cytomegalovirus serostatus. Along with the approximately 700-subject first cohort, a separate validation cohort of over a hundred different subjects was used. To predict cytomegalovirus infection status, the study brought together high-throughput TCR immunosequencing, statistical association of individual TCRs with disease status, and machine learning. In a later analysis, previously published TCR beta repertoires from 666 donors were re-analyzed and high-resolution HLA genotyping was added so that TCR occurrence patterns could be studied. Rather than using new phenotypic data, the later analysis identified candidate immune exposures from TCR beta sequences and from how often those sequences occurred across donors. To decide whether each TCR beta V gene segment behaved as functional or pseudogenic, an earlier analysis of 587 of the donors relied on high-throughput TCR beta sequencing. Alongside the repertoire data, information on donor age, sex, ethnicity and CMV serostatus was compiled. Genome-wide SNP genotypes for about 60% of the 666 donors were used in a later genetic analysis, which treated that subset as a discovery cohort. Every discovery cohort repertoire had been produced on one sequencing platform. HLA typing covered class I and class II loci at four-digit resolution. Typing coverage varied by locus: about 620-640 donors for A, B, C, DRB1 and DQB1; roughly 520 for DQA1; more than 600 for DPA1; fewer than 480 for DPB1. About five DR-DQ haplotypes were handled as single units for association and clustering because linkage in the cohort was strong. Across 398 genotyped donors of the cohort, an average of approximately 200,000 unique TCR beta nucleotide sequences per donor were sequenced, and approximately 17% of those sequences were non-productive. The paper's findings and limits, for the study overall: The sequencing pipeline was judged likely to have produced a cluster of highly shared sequence variants as a technical artifact. HLA typing was unavailable for some donors at each locus, so association tests used only the typed subset. Presence/absence analyses assumed roughly uniform sequencing depth across donors, an assumption that may not hold. At a false discovery rate of 0.05, a later analysis linked 16,000 or so TCR beta sequences to specific HLA alleles. About 17 rarely observed V segments, including chromosome 9 orphons, were excluded from the earlier analysis of approximately 500 of the donors because counts were too low. In vitro tests confirmed that a few of the cytomegalovirus-associated TCR beta chains recognize cytomegalovirus antigens. Some IMGT-functional V segments, including TRBV6-2 and TRBV6-3, could not be told apart with the 87-base-pair reads, so those segments were excluded. In a later analysis, several top co-occurrence clusters were reported to appear linked to parvovirus B19, influenza, CMV and Epstein-Barr virus. Assigning TCR associations to individual alleles was difficult when HLA alleles, especially DR and DQ, strongly co-occurred. For the cohort, immune exposure information was limited to CMV serostatus. In an earlier analysis of some 500 of the donors, most TCR beta V segments were observed in productive rearrangements about 87% or about 30% of the time, broadly matching IMGT annotations. A later analysis found that HLA-associated TCR beta chains were more clonally expanded and had lower generation probabilities than equally common non-associated chains. Correlated functional status among segregating V segments might reflect linkage disequilibrium, but an unknown experimental factor could not be ruled out. In this cohort, only TCR beta chains were sequenced, and detectable features were limited by the absence of alpha or paired-chain data. The classifier was reported to diagnose cytomegalovirus status with high specificity and sensitivity in both the original cohort and the validation cohort. A further reported finding was that TCR beta sequences accurately predicted the HLA-A and HLA-B alleles for most subjects in the first cohort. In a later analysis, the rate of TCR association differed among HLA loci, with DRB1 alleles having the most associated TCRs and HLA-C alleles having the fewest. According to a later analysis, most CMV-associated TCR beta chains appeared to be HLA-restricted, and the HLA associations seemed to be driven largely by CMV exposure. The study listed approximately 160 TCR beta chains as associated with cytomegalovirus. The authors suggested that the approach could potentially be extended to other disease states and immunological phenotypes. In a later genetic analysis, a missense DCLRE1C variant was associated with V-gene and J-gene trimming of TCR beta chains, and the association was replicated in an independent cohort. Across donors, most TCR sequences were observed very rarely, whereas some public TCRs were present in many individuals. A later genetic analysis reported fewer N-insertions in productive TCRs among donors in an Asian-associated ancestry cluster than the roughly 670-donor mean.

Points on this clone: The specificity of this receptor is unknown. Nothing much larger sits one base from this clone, and base qualities are not available.

V and J are trimmed by 7 bases and 2 bases, and the gene matches miss 12 bases of the junction. CDR1 and CDR2, per the germline V gene (reference sequence), are SGHKS and YYEKEE. The CDR3 measures 17 amino acids from cysteine to phenylalanine. Of the read, only the CDR3 DNA is kept; its 51 bases are in frame from base 1. The cohort consisted of some 730 healthy bone marrow donors. At the time of sampling, all cohort members were nominally healthy, though unrecorded immune exposures were likely present. The donor was CMV seropositive and was included in the group of 250 to 350 seropositive cohort members. Each donor provided a peripheral blood sample, and peripheral blood mononuclear cells were used for TCR beta sequencing. Genomic DNA extraction from the blood cell samples was performed with the Qiagen DNeasy Blood Extraction Kit. Libraries were made using the immunoSEQ multiplex PCR assay. For the multiplex PCR, a mixture combining 60 forward primers for TCR Vbeta segments and 13 reverse primers for TCR Jbeta segments was used. The CDR3 region of rearranged TCR beta genes was amplified from genomic DNA by a multiplex PCR assay. Amplified TCR beta libraries were sequenced as 87-base-pair reads on the Illumina HiSeq System. The published analysis was carried out like this. Across the 670 or so repertoires, a later analysis counted about 81 million unique TCR beta chains, around 11 million of which were shared by at least two donors. A nearest-neighbor algorithm error-corrected the raw reads and collapsed the reads into unique sequences, merging closely related sequences to remove PCR and sequencing errors. CDR3 sequences were aligned to IMGT reference sequences to assign V, D and J gene segments. For a sequence to be retained, a match of at least six nucleotides to both a V gene segment and a J gene segment was required. Rearrangements were called productive when the CDR3 lacked stop codons and stayed in frame with V and J; all others were non-productive. CDR3 was defined by IMGT convention, running from the second conserved V-encoded cysteine to the conserved J-encoded phenylalanine. In an earlier analysis of around 640 of the donors, sequences lacking an unambiguous match to a single V gene segment were excluded. In an earlier analysis of approximately 590 of the donors, a V segment was called functional when productive rearrangements were above 56.7%, and segregating when the standard deviation between donors exceeded 5%. To diagnose cytomegalovirus status from the catalog of TCR beta chain sequences, a statistical classification framework was built. A later analysis assigned V and J genes by comparing TCR nucleotide sequences with IMGT/GENE-DB human TR gene sequences. A later analysis assigned CDR3 sequences and most-parsimonious VDJ recombination scenarios with the TCRdist pipeline. A later analysis defined each TCR beta chain by its CDR3 amino acid sequence plus V-gene family, and excluded reads lacking a unique V-gene family. A later analysis removed 450 to 600 highly shared, low-generation-probability nucleotide sequences to deal with suspected cross-contamination and a sequencing artifact. In a later analysis, a clonal expansion index was calculated for each public chain from normalized within-repertoire ranks of inferred template counts. In a later analysis, generation probabilities were computed using a VDJ recombination model fitted to out-of-frame rearrangements, and the results were checked against IGoR. A later analysis scored TCR-TCR, TCR-HLA and TCR-CMV co-occurrence with hypergeometric tests, applying a repertoire-size bias correction to TCR pairs. In a later analysis, false discovery rates were estimated by permuting HLA or CMV assignments 20 times. A later analysis grouped co-occurring TCRs with DBSCAN, adding TCRdist sequence similarity when clustering within HLA-allele-positive subsets. Repertoires with fewer than 30,000 or more than 120,000 public chains, plus five repertoires with anomalous nucleotide sharing, were excluded from co-occurrence clustering. In TCRdb, the immuneACCESS table is reduced to in-frame sequences with V and J assigned. These tables do not hold every clone; where another copy was compared, an unresolved V gene accounts for under half, and the others remain unexplained. The D gene and trimming were derived from the DNA, and the V and J assignments and clone size from that table. The sample includes 90,000 to 120,000 clones, with around 80% observed a single time. About 14% of the sample goes to the ten largest clones.

The TCR originated in a male donor in good health and CMV-seropositive. Sequencing was carried out using PBMCs. The chain is encoded by TRBV5-5 joined to TRBJ2-3, with 11 middle bases fitting TRBD2. The DNA sequence reads TGTGCCAGCTCCCCCCCGACTAGCGGGGACGCCACAGATACGCAGTATTTT. It is translated as CASSPPTSGDATDTQYF.